The 4 T cell receptor beta chains in this list originate from one sample, sequenced in a study of control samples from healthy donors and cancer patients. Only in-frame clones appear in the TCRdb table, and some are missing; sequencing was by immunoSEQ multiplex PCR. This sample has 95,000 to 150,000 clones, with 91% found just once. The sequenced sample consisted of blood. The origin of the receptors is a woman aged 18-35 years in good health.

This chain uses TRBV7-2 with TRBJ2-5, with 9 bases aligning to TRBD2. V dropped 0 bases and J dropped 5; count of bases not matched to a gene: 7. The CDR3 is 16 residues long. CDR1 and CDR2 from the germline V gene are SGHTA and FQGNSA. The CDR3 DNA is TGTGCCAGCAGCTTAGCGAGGCGCGGGGGGGTTGAGACCCAGTACTTC. Residues: CASSLARRGGVETQYF.

The chain employs TRBV19 and TRBJ1-3; D may be TRBD1 (6 bases). The CDR3 covers 14 residues. CDR1 and CDR2 from the germline V gene are LNHDA and SQIVND (reference sequence). V was shortened by 4 bases and J by 4 bases, with 11 bases between the two germline ends. The chain's CDR3 is CASSKRGNGNTIYF. As DNA, the CDR3 is TGTGCCAGTAGTAAGAGGGGGAACGGAAACACCATATATTTT.

The chain has TRBV5-4 and TRBJ1-1, with 9 bases lining up with TRBD1. The CDR3 runs to 15 residues. V lost 4 bases, J lost 3 bases, and 7 bases stayed unmatched. CDR1 and CDR2 from the germline V gene are SGHNT and YYREEE (reference sequence). Here the CDR3 DNA reads TGTGCCAGCAGCCGAAGGACAGGGGAGGACACTGAAGCTTTCTTT. Residues: CASSRRTGEDTEAFF.

As for this clone: This CDR3 is also generated by other DNA sequences in the sample. This rearrangement joins TRBV5-4 to TRBJ2-4; D tentatively fits TRBD1 or TRBD2 (5 bases each). With 4 bases removed from V and 5 bases from J, the gap between germline ends came to 16 bases. CDR1 and CDR2 (germline): SGHNT, YYREEE (reference sequence). The CDR3 extends over 15 amino acids. The CDR3 reads CASSPGPGTENIQYF. In DNA, the CDR3 is TGTGCCAGCAGCCCCGGACCGGGGACCGAAAACATTCAGTACTTC.